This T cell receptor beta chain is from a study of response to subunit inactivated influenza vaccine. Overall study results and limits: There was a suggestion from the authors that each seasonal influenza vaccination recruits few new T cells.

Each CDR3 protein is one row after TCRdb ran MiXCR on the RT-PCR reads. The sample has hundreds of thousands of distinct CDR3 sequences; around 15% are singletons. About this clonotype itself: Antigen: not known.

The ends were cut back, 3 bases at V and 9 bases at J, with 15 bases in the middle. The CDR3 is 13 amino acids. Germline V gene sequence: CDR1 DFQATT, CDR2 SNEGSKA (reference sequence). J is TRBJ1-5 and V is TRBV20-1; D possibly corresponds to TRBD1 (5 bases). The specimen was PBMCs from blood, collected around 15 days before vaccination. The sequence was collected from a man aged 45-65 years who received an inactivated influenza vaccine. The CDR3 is CSASGTAQGPQHF. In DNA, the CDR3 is TGCAGTGCTAGCGGGACGGCACAAGGGCCCCAGCATTTT.